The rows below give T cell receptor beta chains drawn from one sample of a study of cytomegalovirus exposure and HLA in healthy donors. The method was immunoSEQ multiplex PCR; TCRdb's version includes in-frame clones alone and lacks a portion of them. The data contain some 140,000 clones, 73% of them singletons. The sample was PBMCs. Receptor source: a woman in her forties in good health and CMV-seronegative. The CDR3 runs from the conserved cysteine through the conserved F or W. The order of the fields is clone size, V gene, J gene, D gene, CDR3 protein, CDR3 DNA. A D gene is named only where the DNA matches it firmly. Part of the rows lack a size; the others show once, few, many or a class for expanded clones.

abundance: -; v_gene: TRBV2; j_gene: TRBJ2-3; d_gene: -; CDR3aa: CASSEEEYEGQSTDTQYF; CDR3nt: TGTGCCAGCAGTGAAGAAGAGTATGAGGGCCAAAGCACAGATACGCAGTATTTT
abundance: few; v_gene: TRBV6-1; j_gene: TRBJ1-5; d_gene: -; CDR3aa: CASNDRFSNQPQHF; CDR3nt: TGTGCCAGCAACGACAGATTTAGCAATCAGCCCCAGCATTTT
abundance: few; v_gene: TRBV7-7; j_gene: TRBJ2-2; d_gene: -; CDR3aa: CASSLASPRSYYPNTGELFF; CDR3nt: TGTGCTAGCAGCTTAGCCTCGCCAAGGAGTTATTATCCGAACACCGGGGAGCTGTTTTTT
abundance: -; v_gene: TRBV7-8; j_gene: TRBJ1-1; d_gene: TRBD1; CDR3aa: CASSLGTGETEAFF; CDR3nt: TGTGCCAGCAGCTTAGGTACAGGGGAAACTGAAGCTTTCTTT
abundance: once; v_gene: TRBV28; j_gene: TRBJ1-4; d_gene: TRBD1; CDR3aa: CASSLTGQVTGLNEKLFF; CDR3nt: TGTGCCAGCAGTTTAACTGGACAGGTGACTGGACTTAATGAAAAACTGTTTTTT
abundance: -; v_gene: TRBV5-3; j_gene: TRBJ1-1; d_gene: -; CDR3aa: CARSPTGGCAFF; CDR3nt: TGTGCCAGAAGCCCGACGGGGGGTTGCGCTTTCTTT
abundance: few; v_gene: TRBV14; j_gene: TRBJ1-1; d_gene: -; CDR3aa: CASSRQTRTEAFF; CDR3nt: TGTGCCAGCAGCCGACAGACAAGAACTGAAGCTTTCTTT
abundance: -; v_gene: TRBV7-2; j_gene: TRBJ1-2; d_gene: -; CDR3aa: CASSLLTGTNYGYTF; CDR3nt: TGTGCCAGCAGCTTACTCACAGGGACTAACTATGGCTACACCTTC
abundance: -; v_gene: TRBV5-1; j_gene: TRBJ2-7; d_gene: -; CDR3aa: CASSDRDTAYEQYF; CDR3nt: TGCGCCAGCAGCGACCGGGACACCGCCTACGAGCAGTACTTC
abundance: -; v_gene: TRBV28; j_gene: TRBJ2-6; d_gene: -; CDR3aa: CASSPVGSSGANVLTF; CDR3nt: TGTGCCAGCTCACCAGTGGGCAGCTCTGGGGCCAACGTCCTGACTTTC
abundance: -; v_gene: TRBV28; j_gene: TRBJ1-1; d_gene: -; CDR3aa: CASSFPMNTEAFF; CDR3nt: TGTGCCAGCAGTTTTCCTATGAACACTGAAGCTTTCTTT
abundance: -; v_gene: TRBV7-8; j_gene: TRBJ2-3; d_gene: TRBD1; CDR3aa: CASSSQGASTDTQYF; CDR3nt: TGTGCCAGCAGCTCCCAGGGGGCTAGCACAGATACGCAGTATTTT
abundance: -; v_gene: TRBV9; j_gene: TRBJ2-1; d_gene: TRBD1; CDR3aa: CASSVGDMDRARNEQFF; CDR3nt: TGTGCCAGCAGCGTAGGAGATATGGACAGGGCTCGCAATGAGCAGTTCTTC
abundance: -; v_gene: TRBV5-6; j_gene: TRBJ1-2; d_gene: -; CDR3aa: CASSLFLQDYGYTF; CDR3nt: TGTGCCAGCAGCTTGTTCTTGCAGGACTATGGCTACACCTTC
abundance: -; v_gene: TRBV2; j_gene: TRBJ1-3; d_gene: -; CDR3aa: CASSGGGAPGNTIYF; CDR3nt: TGTGCCAGCTCCGGGGGGGGCGCTCCTGGAAACACCATATATTTT
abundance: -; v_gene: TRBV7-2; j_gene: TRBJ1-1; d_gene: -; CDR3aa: CASSFNKNTEAFF; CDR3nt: TGTGCCAGCAGCTTTAATAAGAACACTGAAGCTTTCTTT
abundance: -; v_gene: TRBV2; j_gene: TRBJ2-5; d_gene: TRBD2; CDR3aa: CASGTGRGSEETQYF; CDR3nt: TGTGCCAGCGGAACGGGGCGGGGGTCGGAAGAGACCCAGTACTTC
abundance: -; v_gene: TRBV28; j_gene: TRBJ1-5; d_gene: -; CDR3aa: CASARGRQPQHF; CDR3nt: TGTGCCAGCGCAAGGGGTCGTCAGCCCCAGCATTTT
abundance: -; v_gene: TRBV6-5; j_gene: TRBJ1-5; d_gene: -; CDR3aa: CASSSRENQPQHF; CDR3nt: TGTGCCAGCAGTTCCAGGGAAAATCAGCCCCAGCATTTT
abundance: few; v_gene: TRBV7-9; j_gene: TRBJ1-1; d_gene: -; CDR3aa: CASSLSSGTEAFF; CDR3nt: TGTGCCAGCAGCTTATCTTCCGGGACTGAAGCTTTCTTT
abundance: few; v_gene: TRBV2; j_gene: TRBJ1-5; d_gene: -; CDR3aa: CASSEDGTTSNQPQHF; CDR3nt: TGTGCCAGCAGTGAAGACGGGACAACCAGCAATCAGCCCCAGCATTTT
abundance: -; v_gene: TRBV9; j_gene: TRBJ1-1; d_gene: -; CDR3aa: CASSVELGTEAFF; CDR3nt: TGTGCCAGCAGCGTAGAACTAGGGACTGAAGCTTTCTTT
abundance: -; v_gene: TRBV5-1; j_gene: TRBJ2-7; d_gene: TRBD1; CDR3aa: CASSRDSHSYEQYF; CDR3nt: TGCGCCAGCAGCCGGGACAGCCATTCCTACGAGCAGTACTTC
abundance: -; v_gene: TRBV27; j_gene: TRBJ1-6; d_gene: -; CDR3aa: CASSMSAGDSPLHF; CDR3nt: TGTGCCAGCAGTATGTCGGCAGGGGATTCACCCCTCCACTTT
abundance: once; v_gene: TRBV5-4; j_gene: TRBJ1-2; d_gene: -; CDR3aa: CASSTDSKAGDYTF; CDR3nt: TGTGCCAGCAGTACGGACTCCAAAGCGGGGGACTACACCTTC
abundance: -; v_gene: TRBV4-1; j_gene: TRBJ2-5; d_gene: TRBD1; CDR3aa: CASSQYSGTGVETQYF; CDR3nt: TGCGCCAGCAGCCAATATTCTGGGACAGGGGTAGAGACCCAGTACTTC
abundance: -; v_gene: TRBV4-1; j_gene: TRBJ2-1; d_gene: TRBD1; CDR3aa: CASSPGQLTYNEQFF; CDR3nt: TGCGCCAGCAGCCCGGGACAGCTAACTTACAATGAGCAGTTCTTC
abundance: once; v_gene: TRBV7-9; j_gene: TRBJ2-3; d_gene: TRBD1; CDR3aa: CASSTTGAADTQYF; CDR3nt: TGTGCCAGCAGTACTACAGGGGCGGCAGATACGCAGTATTTT
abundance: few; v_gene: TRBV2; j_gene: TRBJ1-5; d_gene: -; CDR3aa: CASSDLWARNQPQHF; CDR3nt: TGTGCCAGCAGTGATTTGTGGGCTCGCAATCAGCCCCAGCATTTT
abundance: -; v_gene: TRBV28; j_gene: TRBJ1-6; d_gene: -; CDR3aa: CASRESQVSVHSPLHF; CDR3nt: TGTGCCAGCAGAGAGTCACAGGTATCGGTTCATTCACCCCTCCACTTT
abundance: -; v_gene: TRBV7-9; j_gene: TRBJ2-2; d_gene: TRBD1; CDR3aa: CASRWTGGAQSGELFF; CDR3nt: TGTGCCAGCAGATGGACAGGGGGGGCGCAGAGCGGGGAGCTGTTTTTT
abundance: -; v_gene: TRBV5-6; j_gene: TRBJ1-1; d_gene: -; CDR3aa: CASSHGGDTEAFF; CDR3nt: TGTGCCAGCAGCCACGGGGGGGACACTGAAGCTTTCTTT
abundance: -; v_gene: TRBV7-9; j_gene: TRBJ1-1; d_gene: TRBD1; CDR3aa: CASSWDRETEAFF; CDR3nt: TGTGCCAGCAGCTGGGACAGGGAAACTGAAGCTTTCTTT
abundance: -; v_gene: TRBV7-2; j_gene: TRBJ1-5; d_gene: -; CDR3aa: CASSLARDNQPQHF; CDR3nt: TGTGCCAGCAGCTTAGCGCGCGACAATCAGCCCCAGCATTTT
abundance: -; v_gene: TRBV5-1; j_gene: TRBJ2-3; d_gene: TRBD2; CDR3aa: CASSLGLATGADTQYF; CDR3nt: TGCGCCAGCAGCTTAGGACTAGCTACCGGTGCAGATACGCAGTATTTT
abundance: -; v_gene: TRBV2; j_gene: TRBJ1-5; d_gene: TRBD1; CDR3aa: CASSDRGPDQPQHF; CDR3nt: TGTGCCAGCAGTGACAGGGGGCCCGATCAGCCCCAGCATTTT
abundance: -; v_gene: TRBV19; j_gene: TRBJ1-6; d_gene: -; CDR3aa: CASSARDFTYNSPLHF; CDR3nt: TGTGCCAGTAGTGCACGGGACTTCACTTATAATTCACCCCTCCACTTT
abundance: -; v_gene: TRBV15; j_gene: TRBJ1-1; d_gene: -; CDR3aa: CATSRAVVGFLLHTEAFF; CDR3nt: TGTGCCACCAGCAGGGCGGTGGTGGGTTTTCTCCTTCACACTGAAGCTTTCTTT
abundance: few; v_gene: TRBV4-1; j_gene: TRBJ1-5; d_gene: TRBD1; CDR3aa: CASSHSPGQGGQPQHF; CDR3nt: TGCGCCAGCAGCCATTCACCGGGACAGGGTGGTCAGCCCCAGCATTTT
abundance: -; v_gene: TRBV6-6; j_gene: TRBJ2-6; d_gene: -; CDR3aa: CASSYGPGANVLTF; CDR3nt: TGTGCCAGCAGTTACGGCCCTGGGGCCAACGTCCTGACTTTC